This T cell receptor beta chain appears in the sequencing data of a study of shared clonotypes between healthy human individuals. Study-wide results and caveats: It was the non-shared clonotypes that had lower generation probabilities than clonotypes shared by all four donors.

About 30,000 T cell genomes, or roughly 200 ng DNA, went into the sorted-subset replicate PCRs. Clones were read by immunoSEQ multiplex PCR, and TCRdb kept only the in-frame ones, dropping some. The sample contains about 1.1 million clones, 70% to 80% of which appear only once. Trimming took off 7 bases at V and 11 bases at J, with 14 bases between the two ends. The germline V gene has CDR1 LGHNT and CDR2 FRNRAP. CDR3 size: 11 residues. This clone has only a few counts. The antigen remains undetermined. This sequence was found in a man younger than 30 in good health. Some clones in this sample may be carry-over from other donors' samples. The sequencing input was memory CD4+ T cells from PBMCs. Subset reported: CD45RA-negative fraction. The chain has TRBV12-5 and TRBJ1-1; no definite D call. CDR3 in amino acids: CASAEQTRAFF. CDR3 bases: TGTGCTAGTGCAGAACAAACCAGGGCTTTCTTT. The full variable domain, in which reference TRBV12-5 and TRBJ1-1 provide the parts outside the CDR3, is DARVTQTPRHKVTEMGQEVTMRCQPILGHNTVFWYRQTMMQGLELLAYFRNRAPLDDSGMPKDRFSAEMPDATLATLKIQPSEPRDSAVYFCASAEQTRAFFGQGTRLTVV.